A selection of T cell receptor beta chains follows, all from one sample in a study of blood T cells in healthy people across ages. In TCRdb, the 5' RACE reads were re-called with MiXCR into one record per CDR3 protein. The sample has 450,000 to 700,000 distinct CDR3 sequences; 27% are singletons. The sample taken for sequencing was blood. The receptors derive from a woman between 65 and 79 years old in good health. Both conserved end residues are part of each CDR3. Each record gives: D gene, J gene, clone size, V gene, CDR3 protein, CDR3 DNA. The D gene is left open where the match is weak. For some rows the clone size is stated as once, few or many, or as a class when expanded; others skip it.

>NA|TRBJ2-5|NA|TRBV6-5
CASSYSGKSGETQYF
TGTGCCAGCAGTTACTCGGGCAAGTCGGGGGAGACCCAGTACTTC
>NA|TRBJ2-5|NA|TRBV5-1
CASSLIPGNQETQYF
TGCGCCAGCAGTTTGATCCCTGGGAATCAAGAGACCCAGTACTTC
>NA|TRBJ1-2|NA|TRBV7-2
CASSYTGISIRDTF
TGTGCCAGCAGCTATACAGGGATTTCTATCAGGGACACCTTC
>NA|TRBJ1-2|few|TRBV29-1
CSVENREFNGYTF
TGCAGTGTTGAAAACAGGGAATTTAATGGCTACACCTTC
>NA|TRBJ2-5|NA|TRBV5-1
CASSFGEYEETQYF
TGCGCCAGCAGCTTCGGCGAGTATGAAGAGACCCAGTACTTC
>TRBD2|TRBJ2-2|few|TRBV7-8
CASSFTNRWGGENTGELFF
TGTGCCAGCAGCTTCACAAACCGTTGGGGGGGGGAGAACACTGGGGAGCTGTTTTTT
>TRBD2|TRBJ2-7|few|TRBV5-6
CASSPAGGPSYEQYF
TGTGCCAGCAGCCCGGCGGGGGGGCCTTCCTACGAGCAGTACTTC
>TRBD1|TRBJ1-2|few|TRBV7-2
CASSLRTGGTYGYTF
TGTGCCAGCAGCCTACGGACAGGGGGAACCTATGGCTACACCTTC
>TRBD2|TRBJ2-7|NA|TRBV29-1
CSGTGLGSHEQYF
TGCAGCGGGACGGGACTAGGATCCCACGAGCAGTACTTC
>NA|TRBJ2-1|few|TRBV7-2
CASSRDRSLYNEQFF
TGTGCCAGCAGCCGTGACCGGAGCCTTTACAATGAGCAGTTCTTC
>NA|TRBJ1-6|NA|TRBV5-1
CASSRGGGANNSPLHF
TGCGCCAGCAGCAGAGGGGGGGGCGCAAATAATTCACCCCTCCACTTT
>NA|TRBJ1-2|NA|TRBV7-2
CASSSRLQGGGYTF
TGTGCCAGCAGCTCGAGATTACAGGGAGGTGGCTACACCTTC
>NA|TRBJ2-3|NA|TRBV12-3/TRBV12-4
CAGSFYRTIHTDTQYF
TGTGCCGGCAGTTTTTACCGGACTATACACACAGATACGCAGTATTTT
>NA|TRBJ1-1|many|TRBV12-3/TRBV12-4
CASRKTGNTEAFF
TGTGCCAGCAGGAAGACAGGGAACACTGAAGCTTTCTTT
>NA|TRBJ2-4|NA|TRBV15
CATSHFGGAKNIQYF
TGTGCCACCAGCCATTTCGGGGGCGCCAAAAACATTCAGTACTTC
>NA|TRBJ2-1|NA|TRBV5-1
CASSLTNGGTEQFF
TGCGCCAGCAGCTTGACAAACGGGGGTACTGAGCAGTTCTTC
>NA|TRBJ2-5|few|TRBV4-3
CASSQRYRQSQETQYF
TGCGCCAGCAGCCAAAGGTACCGACAGAGCCAAGAGACCCAGTACTTC
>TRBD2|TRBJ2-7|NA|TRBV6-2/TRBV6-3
CASSSGLASVYEQYF
TGTGCCAGCAGTTCGGGACTAGCGTCGGTTTACGAGCAGTACTTC
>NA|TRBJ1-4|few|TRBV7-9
CASSLGGTVPSKLFF
TGTGCCAGCAGCTTAGGAGGGACCGTCCCATCCAAACTGTTTTTT
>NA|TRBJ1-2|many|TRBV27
CASSWDGKYGYTF
TGTGCCAGCAGTTGGGACGGCAAATATGGCTACACCTTC
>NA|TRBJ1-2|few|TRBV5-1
CASSLVIGADGYTF
TGCGCCAGCAGCTTGGTTATAGGGGCGGACGGCTACACCTTC
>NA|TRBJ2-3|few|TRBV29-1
CSVDPGDSTDTQYF
TGCAGCGTTGACCCCGGGGATAGCACAGATACGCAGTATTTT